This T cell receptor (beta chain) originates from a study of cytomegalovirus exposure and HLA in healthy donors. The CDR3 loop spans 17 amino acids. Germline assignment: CDR1 GTSNPN and CDR2 SVGIG (reference sequence). Losses at the gene ends were 0 bases for V and 5 bases for J; bases not matched to a gene: 10. Concerning this clone: Antigen specificity is unknown.

Libraries were prepared by immunoSEQ multiplex PCR; TCRdb keeps only in-frame clonotypes and omits some of them. The sample records about 140,000 clones, just under 85% being singletons. Study-wide points: First-cohort TCR clusters were later found to tend to co-occur in the roughly 120 validation repertoires.

The sample was PBMCs. This chain connects TRBV30 to TRBJ2-2; 9 nucleotides match TRBD2. This sequence was found in a woman between 25 and 40 years old in good health and CMV-seronegative. Written as DNA, the CDR3 is TGTGCCTGGAGTGTAGGCCTAGCGGGGCTCGGAACCGGGGAGCTGTTTTTT. Amino acids: CAWSVGLAGLGTGELFF.